This T cell receptor beta chain is from a study of T cell changes during pregnancy in multiple sclerosis. Germline assignment: CDR1 SGHRS and CDR2 YFSETQ. CDR3 length: 14 amino acids. The germline V and J ends were trimmed by 5 bases and 0 bases, with 9 bases remaining between them. Libraries were prepared by immunoSEQ multiplex PCR; TCRdb keeps only in-frame clonotypes and omits some of them. In the table there are about 60,000 clones, around 92% of which are singletons. The sequencing here drew on peripheral blood, taken in the first trimester of pregnancy. This chain joins TRBV5-1 and TRBJ2-1, with D perhaps TRBD1 (5 bases). The sequence was collected from a female donor with multiple sclerosis, enrolled in a pregnancy study. The CDR3 DNA follows: TGCGCCAGCAGTTCGCAGGGCTCCTACAATGAGCAGTTCTTC. This encodes CASSSQGSYNEQFF.